The T cell receptor beta chain described here comes from a study of T cells in Graves' hyperthyroidism and ophthalmopathy. Study-level points and caveats: Among clonotypes expanded in thyroid above 0.001, most were also found in blood.

Comment on this clonotype: The target antigen is unknown.

CDR1 is SNHLY and CDR2 is FYNNEI in the germline V gene. The CDR3 has 16 residues. Trimming removed 6 bases at V and 0 bases at J, with 15 bases between. Using RNA transcripts as the source, TCR beta CDR3 regions were amplified. Researchers ran a first-round RT-PCR on the TCR CDR3 using the HTBI primer set. Each CDR3 protein gets one entry after TCRdb re-called the multiplex PCR reads with MiXCR. Of under 350,000 distinct CDR3 sequences listed, about an eighth are singletons. The rearrangement joins TRBV2 to TRBJ2-1; D possibly corresponds to TRBD2 (5 bases). This clonotype was sampled from a woman aged 35 to 49 with Graves' ophthalmopathy. Specimen: blood. The CDR3, as DNA: TGTGCCAGCAGCCCACAACTAGATTCCTCCTACAATGAGCAGTTCTTC. It encodes CASSPQLDSSYNEQFF. The complete variable domain, with remaining parts taken from reference TRBV2 and TRBJ2-1, reads EPEVTQTPSHQVTQMGQEVILRCVPISNHLYFYWYRQILGQKVEFLVSFYNNEISEKSEIFDDQFSVERPDGSNFTLKIRSTKLEDSAMYFCASSPQLDSSYNEQFFGPGTRLTVL.